This record covers a single TCR beta chain. This sample is drawn from a study of blood T cell repertoires in COVID-19. Study summary: Researchers got acute and convalescent COVID-19 samples from the United States, Italy and Spain. PBMCs, B-cell-depleted T cells, or T cells provided the cDNA or gDNA that made up the material.

Data came from immunoSEQ multiplex PCR; TCRdb stores just in-frame clones and leaves some out. The repertoire holds 95,000 to 100,000 clones, with approximately 80% as singletons. The specimen sequenced was peripheral blood. The origin of this receptor is a human donor in a cohort sampled during active COVID-19.

The CDR3 DNA reads TGTGCCAGCAGCCGGGGAGACGCGCAGTATTTT. This codes for CASSRGDAQYF. V usage is TRBV7-9 and J usage is TRBJ2-3; possible D gene TRBD2, 5 bases. This CDR3 region has 11 residues. The ends were cut back, 5 bases at V and 10 bases at J, with 10 bases in the middle. Per the germline V gene, CDR1 is SEHNR and CDR2 is FQNEAQ (reference sequence).